This T cell receptor beta chain was retrieved from a study of cytomegalovirus exposure and HLA in healthy donors. Study-wide results and caveats: Sequencing depth across donors, presence/absence analyses assumed, was roughly uniform.

The PCR made use of 60 Vbeta and 13 Jbeta primers. The repertoire was sequenced with immunoSEQ multiplex PCR; TCRdb's copy has only in-frame clones and lacks some. Here the sample spans roughly 68,000 clones, about 66% being singletons. The CDR3 is 15 amino acids. V lost 6 bases and J lost 3; bases outside the gene matches: 4. CDR1 is LNHDA and CDR2 is SQIVND in the germline V gene (reference sequence). As concerns this clone: Antigen specificity is unknown.

The TCR was taken from a man aged 40-49 years in good health and CMV-seropositive. The sequencing input was PBMCs. The chain couples TRBV19 to TRBJ2-7, with 14 bases that match TRBD2. CDR3 residues: CASSGTSGGRYEQYF. CDR3 nucleotide sequence: TGTGCCAGTAGCGGGACTAGCGGGGGTCGCTACGAGCAGTACTTC.